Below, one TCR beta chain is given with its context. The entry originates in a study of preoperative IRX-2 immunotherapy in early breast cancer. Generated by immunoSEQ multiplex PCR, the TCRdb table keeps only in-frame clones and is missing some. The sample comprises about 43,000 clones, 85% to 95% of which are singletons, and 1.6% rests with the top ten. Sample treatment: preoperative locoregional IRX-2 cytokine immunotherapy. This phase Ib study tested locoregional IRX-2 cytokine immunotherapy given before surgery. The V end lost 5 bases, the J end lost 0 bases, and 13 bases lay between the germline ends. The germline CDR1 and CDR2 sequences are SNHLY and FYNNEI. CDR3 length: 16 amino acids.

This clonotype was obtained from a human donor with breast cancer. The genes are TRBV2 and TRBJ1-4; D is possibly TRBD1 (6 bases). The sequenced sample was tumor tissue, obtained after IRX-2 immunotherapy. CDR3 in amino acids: CASSTRQAATNEKLFF. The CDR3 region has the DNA TGTGCCAGCAGTACCAGACAGGCTGCAACTAATGAAAAACTGTTTTTT.